This T cell receptor beta chain emerged from a study of control samples from healthy donors and cancer patients. Using immunoSEQ multiplex PCR, the repertoire was profiled, and TCRdb retains in-frame clones only, with some absent. The sample records about 160,000 clones, roughly 94% being singletons. Specimen: PBMCs. This TCR was sampled from a man aged 55 to 69 with colorectal cancer.

CDR3: CASRGGQNTYGYTF. The CDR3, as DNA: TGTGCCAGCAGAGGGGGACAGAATACCTATGGCTACACCTTC. The genes are TRBV2 and TRBJ1-2; 7 nucleotides agree with TRBD1. The trim removed 6 bases at V and 4 bases at J, leaving 8 bases unmatched. CDR1 SNHLY and CDR2 FYNNEI come from the germline V gene. CDR3 length: 14 amino acids.